A selection of T cell receptor beta chains follows, all from one sample in a study of T cell changes during pregnancy in multiple sclerosis. TCRdb's table, derived via immunoSEQ multiplex PCR, lists solely in-frame clones and lacks some. Of some 120,000 clones detected, roughly 96% appear once; the ten largest clones hold roughly 0.44%. Source: peripheral blood, taken after pregnancy. These TCRs come from a female donor with multiple sclerosis, enrolled in a pregnancy study. Each CDR3 is given with its conserved first and last residue. Fields, in order: J gene, V gene, clone size, D gene, CDR3 DNA, CDR3 protein. A D gene is named only where the DNA matches it firmly. Only some rows state a clone size, as once, few, many or a class for expanded clones.

>TRBJ1-1|TRBV19|.|TRBD1
TGTGCCAGTAGTTACAGGGGAGGTGTCGAAGCTTTCTTT
CASSYRGGVEAFF
>TRBJ2-3|TRBV2|once|.
TGTGCCAGCATCCCAGGGGCAGATACGCAGTATTTT
CASIPGADTQYF
>TRBJ1-1|TRBV5-1|.|TRBD1
TGCGCCAGCAGCTTTTCGACAGGGGGCCCTGAAGCTTTCTTT
CASSFSTGGPEAFF
>TRBJ2-3|TRBV5-1|.|.
TGCGCCAGCAGCAGAGGACTTTCCACAGATACGCAGTATTTT
CASSRGLSTDTQYF
>TRBJ2-1|TRBV27|.|TRBD2
TGTGCCAGCAGTTTAGGGCTAGCGGGAGGCCTGCCCTACAATGAGCAGTTCTTC
CASSLGLAGGLPYNEQFF
>TRBJ2-1|TRBV29-1|.|TRBD2
TGCAGCGGCGTAGCGGGCCTTGAGCAGTTCTTC
CSGVAGLEQFF
>TRBJ2-1|TRBV5-1|.|.
TGCGCCAGCAGCTTGGTTGCAGTTCACAGTAATGAGCAGTTCTTC
CASSLVAVHSNEQFF
>TRBJ2-7|TRBV10-3|.|TRBD2
TGTGCCATCAAGTCCGGGCCGGGGGGTGGCGAGCAGTACTTC
CAIKSGPGGGEQYF
>TRBJ2-2|TRBV20-1|.|.
TGCAGTGCTTTCGACACCGGGGAGCTGTTTTTT
CSAFDTGELFF
>TRBJ2-6|TRBV19|.|.
TGTGCCAGTAGTATGGGGCTCCAACGGGGGGCCAACGTCCTGACTTTC
CASSMGLQRGANVLTF
>TRBJ1-2|TRBV27|.|.
TGTGCCAGCATGGGAGGGGAGACTGGCTACACCTTC
CASMGGETGYTF
>TRBJ1-3|TRBV6-5|.|.
TGTGCCAGCAGTTACACAGCCCACAGTGACACCATATATTTT
CASSYTAHSDTIYF
>TRBJ2-2|TRBV18|.|.
TGTGCCAGCTCACCGGCGGGAACCGGGGAGCTGTTTTTT
CASSPAGTGELFF
>TRBJ2-3|TRBV7-8|.|TRBD2
TGTGCCAGCAGCCCTCGACTAGCGGGAGGAGTCGATACGCAGTATTTT
CASSPRLAGGVDTQYF
>TRBJ2-3|TRBV11-2|.|.
TGTGCCAGCAGCCCACAGAACACAGATACGCAGTATTTT
CASSPQNTDTQYF
>TRBJ2-5|TRBV7-2|.|.
TGTGCCAGCAGCCAGGGGAGAGAGACCCAGTACTTC
CASSQGRETQYF
>TRBJ2-1|TRBV7-2|.|.
TGTGCCAGCAGCTTATCGGGGGTGTATGAGCAGTTCTTC
CASSLSGVYEQFF
>TRBJ1-2|TRBV4-2|.|TRBD1
TGTGCCAGCAGCCGAACACCGGGACAGACAAACTATGGCTACACCTTC
CASSRTPGQTNYGYTF
>TRBJ1-3|TRBV13|.|.
TGTGCCAGCAGCTTATTGCGCGGCTCCGGAAACACCATATATTTT
CASSLLRGSGNTIYF
>TRBJ1-5|TRBV5-6|.|.
TGTGCCAGCAGCCGCAGGGGTGGCAATCAGCCCCAGCATTTT
CASSRRGGNQPQHF